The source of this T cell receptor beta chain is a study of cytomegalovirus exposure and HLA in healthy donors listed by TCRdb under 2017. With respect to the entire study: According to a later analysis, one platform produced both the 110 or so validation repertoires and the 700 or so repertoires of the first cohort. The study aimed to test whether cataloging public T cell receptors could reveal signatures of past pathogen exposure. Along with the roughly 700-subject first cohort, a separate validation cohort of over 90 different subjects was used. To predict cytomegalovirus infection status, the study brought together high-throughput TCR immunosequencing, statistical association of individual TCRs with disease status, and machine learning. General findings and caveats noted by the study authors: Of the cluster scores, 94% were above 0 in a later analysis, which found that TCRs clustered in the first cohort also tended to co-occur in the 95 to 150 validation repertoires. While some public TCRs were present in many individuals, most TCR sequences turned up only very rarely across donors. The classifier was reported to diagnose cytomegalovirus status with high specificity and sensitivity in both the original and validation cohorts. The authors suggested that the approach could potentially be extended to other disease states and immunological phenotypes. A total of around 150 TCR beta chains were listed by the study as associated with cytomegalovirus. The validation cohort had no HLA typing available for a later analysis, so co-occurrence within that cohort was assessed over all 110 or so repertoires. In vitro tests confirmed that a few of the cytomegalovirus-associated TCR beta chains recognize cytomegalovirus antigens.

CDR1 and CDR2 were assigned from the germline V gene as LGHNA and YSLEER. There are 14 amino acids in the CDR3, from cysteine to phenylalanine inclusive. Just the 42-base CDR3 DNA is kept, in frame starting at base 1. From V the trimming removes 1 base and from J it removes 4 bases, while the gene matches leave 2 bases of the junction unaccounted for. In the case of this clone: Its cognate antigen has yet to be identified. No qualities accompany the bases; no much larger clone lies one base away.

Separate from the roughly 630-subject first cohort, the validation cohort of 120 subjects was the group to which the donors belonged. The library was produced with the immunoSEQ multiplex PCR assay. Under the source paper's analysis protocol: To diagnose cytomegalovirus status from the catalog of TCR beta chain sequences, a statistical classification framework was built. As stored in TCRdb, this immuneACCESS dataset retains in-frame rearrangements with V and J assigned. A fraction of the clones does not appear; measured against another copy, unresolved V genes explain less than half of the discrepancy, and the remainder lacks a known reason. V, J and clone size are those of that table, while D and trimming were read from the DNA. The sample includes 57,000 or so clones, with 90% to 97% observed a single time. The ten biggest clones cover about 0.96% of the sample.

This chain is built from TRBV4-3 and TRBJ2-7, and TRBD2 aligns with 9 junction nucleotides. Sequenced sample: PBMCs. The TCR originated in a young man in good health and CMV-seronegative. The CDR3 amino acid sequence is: CASSQGLADYEQYF. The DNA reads TGCGCCAGCAGCCAAGGACTAGCGGATTACGAGCAGTACTTC.